Sequencing of this TCR beta chain was carried out in a study of OX40 agonist ivuxolimab in advanced cancers. In the study overall: Administration of intravenous ivuxolimab to patients occurred every 2 weeks at 0.01 to 10 mg/kg. General observations from the study: Undetermined was the antigen specificity of the expanded peripheral T cells. Both CD4+ and CD8+ T cell populations in blood had undergone clonal expansion by week 6 at 0.1 to 3.0 mg/kg.

Profiling relied on immunoSEQ multiplex PCR, and the TCRdb table lists in-frame clones only, not all of them. The sample lists approximately 70,000 clones; just over 85% were seen once. Patients who had autoimmune disease history or got systemic immunosuppression were left out. The CDR3 sequence is 15 residues long. The V segment lost 6 bases and the J segment 5 bases; nucleotides outside the gene matches: 10. The germline V gene has CDR1 MNHEY and CDR2 SVGAGI. With respect to this clone: What it recognizes is unknown.

This chain uses TRBV6-5 with TRBJ1-5; 7 bases fit TRBD1. The sequence was collected from an adult with an advanced solid tumor such as melanoma, head and neck, liver or kidney cancer. The sample consisted of CD4+ or CD8+ T cells sorted from blood, taken in a trial of the OX40 agonist ivuxolimab. The CDR3 DNA reads TGTGCCAGCAGAGAGCGGACAGGTGACCATCAGCCCCAGCATTTT. Translated, it gives CASRERTGDHQPQHF.